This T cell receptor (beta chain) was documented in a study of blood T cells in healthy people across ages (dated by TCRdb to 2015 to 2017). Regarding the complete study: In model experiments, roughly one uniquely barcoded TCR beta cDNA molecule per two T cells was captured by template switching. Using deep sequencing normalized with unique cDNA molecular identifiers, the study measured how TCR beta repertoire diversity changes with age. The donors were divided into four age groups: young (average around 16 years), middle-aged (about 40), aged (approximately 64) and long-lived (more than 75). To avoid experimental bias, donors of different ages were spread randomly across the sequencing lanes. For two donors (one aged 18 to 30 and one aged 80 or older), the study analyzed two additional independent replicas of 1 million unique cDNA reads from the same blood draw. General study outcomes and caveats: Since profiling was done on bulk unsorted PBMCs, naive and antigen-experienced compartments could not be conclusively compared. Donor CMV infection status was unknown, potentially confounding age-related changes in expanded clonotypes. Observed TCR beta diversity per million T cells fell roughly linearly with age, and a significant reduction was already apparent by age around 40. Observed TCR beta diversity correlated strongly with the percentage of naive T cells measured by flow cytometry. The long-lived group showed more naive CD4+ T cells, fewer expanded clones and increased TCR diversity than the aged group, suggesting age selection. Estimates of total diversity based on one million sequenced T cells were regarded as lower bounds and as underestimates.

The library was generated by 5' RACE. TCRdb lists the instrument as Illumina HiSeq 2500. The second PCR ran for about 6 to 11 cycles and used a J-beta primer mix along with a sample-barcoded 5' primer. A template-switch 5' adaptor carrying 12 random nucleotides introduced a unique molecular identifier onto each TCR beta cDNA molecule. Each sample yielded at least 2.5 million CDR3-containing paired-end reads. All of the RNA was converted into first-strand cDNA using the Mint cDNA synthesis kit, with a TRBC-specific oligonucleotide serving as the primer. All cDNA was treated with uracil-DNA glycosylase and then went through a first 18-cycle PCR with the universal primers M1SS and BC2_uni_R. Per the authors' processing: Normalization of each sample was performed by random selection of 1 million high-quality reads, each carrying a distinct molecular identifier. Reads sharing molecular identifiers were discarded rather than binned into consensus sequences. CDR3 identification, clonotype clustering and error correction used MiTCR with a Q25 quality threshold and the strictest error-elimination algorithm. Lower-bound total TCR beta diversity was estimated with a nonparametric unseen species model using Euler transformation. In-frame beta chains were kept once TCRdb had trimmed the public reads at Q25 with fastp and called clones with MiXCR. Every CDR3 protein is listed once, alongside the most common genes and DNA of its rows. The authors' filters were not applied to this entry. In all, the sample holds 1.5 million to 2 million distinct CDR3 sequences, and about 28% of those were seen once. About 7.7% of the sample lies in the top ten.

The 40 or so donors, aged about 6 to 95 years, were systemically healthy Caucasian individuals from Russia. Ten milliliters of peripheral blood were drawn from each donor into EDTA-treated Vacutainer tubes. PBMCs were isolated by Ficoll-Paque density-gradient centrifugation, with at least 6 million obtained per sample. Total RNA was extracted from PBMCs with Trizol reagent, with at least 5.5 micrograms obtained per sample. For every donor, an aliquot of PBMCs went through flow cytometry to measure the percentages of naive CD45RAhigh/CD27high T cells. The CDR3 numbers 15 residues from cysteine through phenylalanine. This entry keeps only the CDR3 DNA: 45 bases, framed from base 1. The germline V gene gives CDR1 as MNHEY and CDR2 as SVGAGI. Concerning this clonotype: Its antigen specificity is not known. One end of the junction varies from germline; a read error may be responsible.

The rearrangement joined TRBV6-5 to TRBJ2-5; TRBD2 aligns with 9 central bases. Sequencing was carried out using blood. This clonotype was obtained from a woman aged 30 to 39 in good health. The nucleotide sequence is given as TGTGCCTGCAGTTCGTCGACTAGCGGCCAAGAGACCCAGTACTTC. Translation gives CACSSSTSGQETQYF.